This T cell receptor beta chain was sequenced for a study of neurological immune-mediated disorders (dated by TCRdb to about 2019). A note on the overall study: Peripheral blood TCR-beta repertoires from patients with HTLV-I-associated myelopathy (HAM/TSP), patients with multiple sclerosis, and healthy controls were compared in the study using UMI-based sequencing. Longitudinal samples, technical triplicates and paired sorted CD4+ and CD8+ T-cell subsets, alongside PBMC samples, were included among the approximately 110 TCR-beta libraries. Technical triplicate libraries were sequenced to precisely calculate how much the frequency of each individual clone varied. The cohort included approximately 68 subjects: about 15 with HAM/TSP, around 35 with multiple sclerosis, and approximately 20 healthy controls. Broader findings and caveats from the paper: No identical CDR3 amino acid sequences were shared among expanded clones across subjects, suggesting private TCR-beta repertoires in all groups. TCR clonal expansion was greatest in HAM/TSP patients and smallest in MS patients, who ranked below even healthy controls.

cDNA was synthesized by template-switch 5'RACE using a primer carrying a 10-nucleotide random unique molecular identifier by which each TCR transcript was tagged. Each sequencing run produced over 160 million TCR-beta sequences covering 15-18 subjects. Total RNA was extracted with the RNeasy kit. TCR-beta VDJ regions were amplified with primers for the TCR constant region and the 5'RACE anchor, using the KAPA Real-time Library Amplification kit. A first PCR added sample indexes and Illumina adaptors, after which a second PCR increased the library yield. After purification with Ampure beads, the TCR product of roughly 650 bp was size-selected on a 2% E-gel SizeSelection system. Before pooling, libraries had their quality checked on a Bioanalyzer, their concentration measured with Qubit, and their quantity determined with the Kapa Library Quantification kit. Libraries were sequenced paired-end 2 x 150 bp on an Illumina HiSeq 2500. To increase sequence diversity, roughly 24-31% phiX was spiked into each library pool. The paper's data handling went like this. The UMI-based MiGEC pipeline processed quality-filtered reads and removed over 85% of raw TCR sequences during error correction. IMGT germline references were used for alignment of VDJ genes, and clonotypes were defined by a unique CDR3 amino acid sequence together with V-J genes. Clonal expansion, Shannon diversity and CDR3 relatedness were evaluated with VDJtools (CalcPairwiseDistances, ClusterSamples), while phylogenetic trees were built in CLCbio workbench. Using coefficient-of-variation modelling across technical triplicates, the study counted a clone as expanded if it had at least 8 unique UMIs. The raw public data were reprocessed by TCRdb itself: fastp quality trimming at Q25, MiXCR clonotype calling, in-frame beta chains only. Rows matching on CDR3 protein sequence are summarized as one entry with the most common DNA and genes. The V and J calls, along with clone size, are taken from TCRdb and not from the paper's own processing. For this sample the table gives some 30,000 distinct CDR3 sequences, of which about 17% were detected only once. The ten most abundant clones make up around 4.9% of the sample.

Reading the label with the study, this specimen's time point is: technical triplicate 3. For the sorted-subset TCR libraries, the starting material was about 920,000 sorted CD4+ or CD8+ T cells. Peripheral blood underwent Ficoll-Hypaque density gradient centrifugation to isolate PBMCs, which were then cryopreserved in liquid nitrogen. Paired sorted CD4+ and CD8+ subsets came from healthy controls, HAM/TSP patients and MS patients. Reading from cysteine to phenylalanine, the CDR3 counts 13 amino acids. Kept here is only the CDR3 DNA, which spans 39 bases and is read in frame from base 1. As encoded in the germline V gene (reference sequence), CDR1 is DFQATT while CDR2 is SNEGSKA. V is cut back by 4 bases and J by 10 bases, with 6 bases in the junction unmatched. This clonotype was counted ten times or more. What antigen it recognizes has not been identified. Base quality data are lacking; no much larger clone is found one base away.

This TCR was recovered from a female donor with HTLV-1-associated myelopathy (HAM/TSP). Recombination linked TRBV20-1 to TRBJ2-1; TRBD2 aligns with 11 central bases. Sequenced: CD4+ T cells from blood. The nucleotide sequence is TGCAGTGCTACGACTAGCGGGGACGGGGAGCAGTTCTTC. Its protein reads: CSATTSGDGEQFF.